One and the same sample provided the 26 T cell receptor beta chains below, sequenced in a study of blood T cell repertoires in COVID-19. Profiling relied on immunoSEQ multiplex PCR, and the TCRdb table lists in-frame clones only, not all of them. The sample includes tens of thousands of clones, 79% of them seen just once. Sequencing was done on a sample of peripheral blood. These receptors came from a human donor in a cohort sampled during active COVID-19.

The genes are TRBV29-1 and TRBJ2-5, with 7 bases matching TRBD1. From germline, CDR1 is SQVTM and CDR2 ANQGSEA. This CDR3 is 12 amino acids long. Germline trimming cut 8 bases from V and 5 bases from J; bases unmatched to any gene: 8. CDR3 residues: CSLRQGTETQYF. The CDR3 DNA is TGCAGCCTAAGACAGGGAACCGAGACCCAGTACTTC. Filled out from reference TRBV29-1 and TRBJ2-5, the complete variable domain reads SAVISQKPSRDICQRGTSLTIQCQVDSQVTMMFWYRQQPGQSLTLIATANQGSEATYESGFVIDKFPISRPNLTFSTLTVSNMSPEDSSIYLCSLRQGTETQYFGPGTRLLVL.

The chain joins TRBV2 to TRBJ2-7; no definite D call. The germline V gene has CDR1 SNHLY and CDR2 FYNNEI. Trimming left V 1 base short and J 1 base short, with 5 bases between. The CDR3 covers 13 residues. The DNA of the CDR3 is TGTGCCAGCAGTGAAGTCCGGTCCTACGAGCAGTACTTC. Residues: CASSEVRSYEQYF.

The chain is built from TRBV6-5 and TRBJ1-1, with 8 bases lining up with TRBD1. J lost 6 bases, V lost 6 bases, and 9 bases had no gene match. The CDR3 is made up of 14 amino acids. Germline values: CDR1 MNHEY, CDR2 SVGAGI. CDR3 amino acids: CASSPDRVFPEAFF. The CDR3 coding sequence is TGTGCCAGCAGCCCGGACAGGGTTTTTCCTGAAGCTTTCTTT.

This clone was found a few times. The J gene is TRBJ2-3, the V gene TRBV18, with 10 bases lining up with TRBD1. Germline CDR1 and CDR2: KGHSH and LQKENI. CDR3 length equals 14 residues. Germline trimming cut 3 bases from V and 3 bases from J; bases unmatched to any gene: 0. The CDR3 sequence is CASSPGQGTDTQYF. The CDR3 nucleotides are TGTGCCAGCTCACCGGGACAGGGGACAGATACGCAGTATTTT.

This chain connects TRBV18 to TRBJ2-5; 9 bases match TRBD2. The V and J ends lost 4 bases and 1 base, in that order; junction bases with no gene match: 7. The germline gives CDR1 KGHSH, CDR2 LQKENI. The CDR3 totals 16 residues. CDR3 nucleotide sequence: TGTGCCAGCTCACGTACTAGCGGGTCAGGCCAAGAGACCCAGTACTTC. Translation gives CASSRTSGSGQETQYF.

This chain connects TRBV28 to TRBJ2-7; TRBD1 aligns across 8 bases. V lost 5 bases and J lost 6; bases outside the gene matches: 9. Germline V gives CDR1 MDHEN, CDR2 SYDVKM. The CDR3 sequence is 14 residues long. This chain's CDR3 is CASSRTGRMGEQYF. The CDR3, as DNA: TGTGCCAGCAGTCGGACAGGGAGAATGGGCGAGCAGTACTTC.

This clone was seen only once. This rearrangement joins TRBV6-1 to TRBJ2-2; 8 positions match TRBD2. The CDR3 length is 17 residues. From germline, CDR1 is MNHNS and CDR2 SASEGT. V lost 2 bases, J lost 4 bases, and 9 bases stayed unmatched. The CDR3 DNA is TGTGCCAGCAGTGAATGGGGCGGGGGGCTCGGCACCGGGGAGCTGTTTTTT. Protein: CASSEWGGGLGTGELFF.

The chain links TRBV19 to TRBJ1-4; 9 nucleotides agree with TRBD1. V gave up 9 bases and J gave up 1 base; unmatched junction bases: 6. Germline V gives CDR1 LNHDA, CDR2 SQIVND (reference sequence). This CDR3 has 15 amino acids. CDR3 coding DNA: TGTGCCAGCATGACAGGGGGGAGAACTAATGAAAAACTGTTTTTT. Amino acids: CASMTGGRTNEKLFF.

The chain joins TRBV6-6 to TRBJ2-7; no clear D. This CDR3 region has 15 residues. Germline V gene sequence: CDR1 MNHNY, CDR2 SVGAGI (reference sequence). V was clipped by 0 bases and J by 2 bases, with 11 bases between them. CDR3 loop: CASSYSTGLAYEQYF. The CDR3, as DNA: TGTGCCAGCAGTTACTCGACGGGTCTAGCCTACGAGCAGTACTTC.

The chain has TRBV10-3 and TRBJ2-7; the match to TRBD1 covers 10 bases. The junction had 7 bases not matched to a gene; V was cut back by 9 bases and J by 2 bases. This CDR3 contains 14 residues. In germline, CDR1 is ENHRY, CDR2 SYGVKD. The CDR3 loop reads CAIQPGQGTYEQYF. In DNA, the CDR3 is TGTGCCATTCAACCGGGACAGGGGACCTACGAGCAGTACTTC.

V gene TRBV19 combines with J gene TRBJ2-3, with D possibly being TRBD2 (5 bases). Germline V gene lookup returns CDR1 LNHDA and CDR2 SQIVND (reference sequence). CDR3 length: 15 residues. V shed 5 bases and J shed 0 bases, with 12 bases lying between them. CDR3 DNA sequence: TGTGCCAGTAGTGGCTGGACGGGGAGCACAGATACGCAGTATTTT. It encodes CASSGWTGSTDTQYF.

The rearrangement uses TRBV7-2 and TRBJ2-7, with TRBD2 identical over 8 bases. This CDR3 comprises 15 residues. Losses at the gene ends were 5 bases for V and 6 bases for J; bases not matched to a gene: 12. Germline V CDR1 and CDR2: SGHTA, FQGNSA. The CDR3 region is CASSPPGTRSTEQYF. CDR3 DNA: TGTGCCAGCAGCCCCCCCGGGACTAGGTCCACCGAGCAGTACTTC.

The V call is TRBV12-3 or TRBV12-4, the J call TRBJ2-7; no reliable D call. Trimming cost V 2 bases and J 2 bases, with 7 bases left between them. The CDR3 is 13 amino acids. DNA for the CDR3: TGTGCCAGCAGTTTAAACAGAGCCTACGAGCAGTACTTC. Its translation: CASSLNRAYEQYF.

The rearrangement links TRBV5-1 to TRBJ2-1; TRBD2 aligns across 12 bases. V gave up 0 bases and J gave up 7 bases; unmatched junction bases: 5. This CDR3 is built from 16 residues. Germline V gene lookup returns CDR1 SGHRS and CDR2 YFSETQ. CDR3 DNA: TGCGCCAGCAGCTTGGGCCTAGCGGGAGGGTTAAATGAGCAGTTCTTC. Its translation: CASSLGLAGGLNEQFF.

The chain employs TRBV18 and TRBJ1-6, with D perhaps TRBD1 (5 bases). With 3 bases removed from V and 10 bases from J, the gap between germline ends came to 13 bases. CDR3 length: 14 residues. CDR1 KGHSH and CDR2 LQKENI come from the germline V gene. CDR3 residues: CASSPRQKESPLHF. The CDR3 coding sequence is TGTGCCAGCTCACCTCGACAGAAGGAGTCACCCCTCCACTTT.

A single count supports this clone. The genes are TRBV27 and TRBJ2-2, with D possibly matching TRBD2 (5 bases). Trimming cost V 4 bases and J 2 bases, with 17 bases left between them. The CDR3 consists of 17 residues. Per germline, CDR1 MNHEY and CDR2 SMNVEV (reference sequence). The CDR3 coding sequence is TGTGCCAGCAGTTCACTAGTTGCAAGCCTTAACACCGGGGAGCTGTTTTTT. As protein: CASSSLVASLNTGELFF.

The V call is TRBV19, the J call TRBJ1-4; D not certain. V lost 7 bases and J 0 bases, leaving 9 bases between the germline ends. CDR1 is LNHDA, CDR2 SQIVND, per germline (reference sequence). The CDR3 contains 14 residues. CDR3 coding DNA: TGTGCCAGTATGCGGGATGCAACTAATGAAAAACTGTTTTTT. It is translated as CASMRDATNEKLFF.

The chain is built from TRBV6-5 and TRBJ1-2; 8 bases agree with TRBD1. CDR3 size: 13 residues. From germline, CDR1 is MNHEY and CDR2 SVGAGI. The J segment lost 4 bases and the V segment lost 8 bases, leaving 6 bases of the junction unmatched. DNA for the CDR3: TGTGCCAGCTCGGACAGGGATGGCTATGGCTACACCTTC. Protein: CASSDRDGYGYTF.

The V gene is TRBV5-1, the J gene TRBJ2-7; 7 bases map to TRBD1. The junction had 8 bases not matched to a gene; V was cut back by 3 bases and J by 5 bases. Germline V gene sequence: CDR1 SGHRS, CDR2 YFSETQ. The CDR3 covers 14 residues. CDR3 DNA sequence: TGCGCCAGCAGCTCGGGACAGTATGCCGACGAGCAGTACTTC. Translated, it gives CASSSGQYADEQYF. The full variable domain, its missing parts supplied by reference TRBV5-1 and TRBJ2-7, is KAGVTQTPRYLIKTRGQQVTLSCSPISGHRSVSWYQQTPGQGLQFLFEYFSETQRNKGNFPGRFSGRQFSNSRSEMNVSTLELGDSALYLCASSSGQYADEQYFGPGTRLTVT.

The chain employs TRBV25-1 and TRBJ2-2; no clear D. The V and J ends lost 4 bases and 6 bases respectively, with 15 bases between them. Germline lookup yields CDR1 MGHDK and CDR2 SYGVNS. The CDR3 extends over 15 amino acids. The CDR3 region is CASSGSHSMPGELFF. The CDR3 nucleotides are TGTGCCAGCAGTGGGTCGCATAGTATGCCCGGGGAGCTGTTTTTT.

This clone was seen just once. The gene calls are TRBV6-4 and TRBJ2-1; 10 bases map to TRBD1. The CDR3 is 13 residues long. V lost 6 bases to trimming and J lost 12 bases; unmatched junction nucleotides: 8. Germline CDR1 and CDR2: MRHNA and SNTAGT. The CDR3 nucleotides read TGTGCCAGCAGCCACCGGGACAGGGGATCGCAGTTCTTC. Encoded protein: CASSHRDRGSQFF.

The genes are TRBV19 and TRBJ2-7; a weak D match, TRBD1 (6 bases). The CDR3 has 13 amino acids. The V end was cut by 5 bases, the J end by 4 bases, with 12 bases between. Germline V lookup: CDR1 LNHDA, CDR2 SQIVND (reference sequence). The CDR3 protein is CASSPGHPYEQYF. CDR3 bases: TGTGCCAGTAGTCCGGGACACCCATACGAGCAGTACTTC.

The chain has TRBV25-1 and TRBJ1-5, with 9 bases matching TRBD1. The CDR3 consists of 14 residues. V dropped 6 bases and J dropped 3; count of bases not matched to a gene: 3. CDR1 is MGHDK, CDR2 SYGVNS, per germline. The DNA for the CDR3 is TGTGCCAGCAGGGGACAGGGAAACAATCAGCCCCAGCATTTT. Translating gives CASRGQGNNQPQHF.

This clone has only a few counts. CDR3 protein: CASSSRGFTEAFF. The CDR3 DNA sequence: TGTGCCAGCAGTTCCCGGGGGTTCACTGAAGCTTTCTTT. This sequence joins TRBV6-5 and TRBJ1-1; D might be TRBD1 (5 bases). Trimming shortened V by 4 bases and J by 4 bases, and 10 bases separated the two germline ends. Germline V CDR1 and CDR2: MNHEY, SVGAGI. The CDR3 runs to 13 residues.

V is TRBV28 and J is TRBJ2-7; possible D gene TRBD1, 5 bases. V was pared by 7 bases and J by 3 bases, with 7 bases between. Germline V CDR1 and CDR2: MDHEN, SYDVKM. The CDR3 covers 11 residues. CDR3 in DNA: TGTGCCAGCACGACAGACTACGAGCAGTACTTC. Its translation is CASTTDYEQYF.

As to this clone: The junction departs from the called germline gene at one end, perhaps through a read error. The gene calls are TRBV13 and TRBJ2-7; TRBD1 agrees at 9 bases. This CDR3 region has 15 residues. In germline, CDR1 is PRHDT, CDR2 FYEKMQ (reference sequence). The CDR3 nucleotides are TGTGCCAGCACCTTATCCGGGACAGGGAGCTACGAGCAGTACTTC. Translating gives CASTLSGTGSYEQYF.